This T cell receptor beta chain comes out of a study of early T cells in non-severe SARS-CoV-2 infection. Individual cDNA molecules received unique molecular identifiers. TCRdb re-derived calls from the 5' RACE reads in MiXCR, one entry per CDR3 protein. The repertoire has some 67,000 distinct CDR3 sequences, roughly 15% of them found once; the top ten carry around 15%. Germline V CDR1 and CDR2: MDHEN, SYDVKM. Unmatched junction bases numbered 10, after V lost 10 bases and J lost 0 bases. The CDR3 spans 15 residues. This clonotype was counted between two and nine times. The TCR comes from an adult who was a healthcare worker with PCR-confirmed SARS-CoV-2 infection or an uninfected control (not recorded which). The source material was whole blood. The chain employs TRBV28 and TRBJ1-1, with TRBD1 identical over 8 bases. In DNA, the CDR3 is TGTGCCACCGGAGATGACAGGGGTGTGAACACTGAAGCTTTCTTT. This gives the protein CATGDDRGVNTEAFF.